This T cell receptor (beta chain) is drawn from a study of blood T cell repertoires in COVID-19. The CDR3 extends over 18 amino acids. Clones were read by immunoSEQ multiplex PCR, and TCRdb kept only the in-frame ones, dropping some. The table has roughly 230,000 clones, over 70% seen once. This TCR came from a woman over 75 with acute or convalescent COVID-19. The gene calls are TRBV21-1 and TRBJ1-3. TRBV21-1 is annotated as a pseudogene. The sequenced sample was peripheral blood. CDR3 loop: CASSKWGVWASSGNTIYF. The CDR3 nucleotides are TGTGCCAGCAGCAAATGGGGGGTTTGGGCCAGCTCTGGAAACACCATATATTTT.